This TCR beta chain is from a study of metastatic and nonmetastatic thyroid tumors. Study-level information: Thyroid patients, malignant and benign, had repertoires compared across blood and tumor or nodule tissue.

Every patient underwent thyroid surgery untreated. Study findings and constraints: Within blood and tumor, benign nodules reportedly had significantly lower TCR beta diversity than malignant thyroid tumors did.

Remarks on this clone: Its antigen is unidentified. A junction end diverges from the germline sequence, so it may reflect a read error.

Methods used by the authors: Researchers built a distant-metastasis classifier for papillary thyroid cancer that drew on CDR3 differences across clinicopathological groups. TCRdb re-clonotyped the PCR reads through MiXCR. V and J calls and clone size were set by TCRdb, not the authors. The repertoire includes some 34,000 clones, 15% to 20% of them detected once, and under 5% sits in the top ten. The CDR3 has 16 amino acids. Looked up from germline, CDR1 is MNHEY and CDR2 is SMNVEV (reference sequence). Sequenced input: blood. The V call is TRBV27, the J call TRBJ1-1; 10 nucleotides align to TRBD1. The TCR comes from a female donor with papillary thyroid cancer or a benign thyroid nodule (not recorded which). Some clones in this sample may be carry-over from other donors' samples. This CDR3 is CASSSTGGVMNTGAFF. DNA for the CDR3: TGTGCCAGCAGTTCGACAGGGGGCGTTATGAACACTGGAGCTTTCTTT.